Reported below is one TCR beta chain. The antigen is not known. J was trimmed by 7 bases and V by 6 bases; bases with no gene match: 5. Germline V gives CDR1 MNHEY, CDR2 SVGAGI. CDR3 size: 13 residues. This sample was included in a study of OX40 agonist ivuxolimab in advanced cancers. Clones were sequenced by immunoSEQ multiplex PCR, and TCRdb holds only the in-frame ones, with some missing. This repertoire shows about 21,000 clones, about four fifths found once; its top ten account for approximately 30%. Findings and caveats of the study: Clonal expansion from baseline to week 6 occurred in both CD4+ and CD8+ T cells.

J is TRBJ1-4 and V is TRBV6-5, with 7 nucleotides matching TRBD1. The source is an adult with an advanced solid tumor such as melanoma, head and neck, liver or kidney cancer. The sample here was CD4+ or CD8+ T cells sorted from blood, taken in a trial of the OX40 agonist ivuxolimab. CDR3 bases: TGTGCCAGCAGGGACAGGAATTTTGAAAAACTGTTTTTT. This sequence encodes CASRDRNFEKLFF.